This T cell receptor (beta chain) was identified during a study of early T cells in non-severe SARS-CoV-2 infection. The length of the CDR3 is 15 residues. From germline, CDR1 is DFQATT and CDR2 SNEGSKA (reference sequence). V shed 5 bases, J shed 5 bases, and the junction held 12 bases outside the gene matches. Via MiXCR, TCRdb re-called the 5' RACE reads, giving one row per CDR3 protein. The repertoire holds tens of thousands of distinct CDR3 sequences, roughly 5% seen once, with roughly 25% in the top ten. This clonotype has at least ten counts. What it binds is not known. Study observations and caveats: Anti-spike CD8 specificities were favored by VDJdb matching, whose results missed private and CD4 specificities.

Sequencing was carried out using whole blood. The chain employs TRBV20-1 and TRBJ2-1; TRBD2 aligns across 7 bases. The clonotype originates from an adult who was a healthcare worker with PCR-confirmed SARS-CoV-2 infection or an uninfected control (not recorded which). This CDR3 is CSASAAGGGHNEQFF. The CDR3 DNA reads TGCAGTGCTTCCGCGGCGGGCGGGGGACACAATGAGCAGTTCTTC.